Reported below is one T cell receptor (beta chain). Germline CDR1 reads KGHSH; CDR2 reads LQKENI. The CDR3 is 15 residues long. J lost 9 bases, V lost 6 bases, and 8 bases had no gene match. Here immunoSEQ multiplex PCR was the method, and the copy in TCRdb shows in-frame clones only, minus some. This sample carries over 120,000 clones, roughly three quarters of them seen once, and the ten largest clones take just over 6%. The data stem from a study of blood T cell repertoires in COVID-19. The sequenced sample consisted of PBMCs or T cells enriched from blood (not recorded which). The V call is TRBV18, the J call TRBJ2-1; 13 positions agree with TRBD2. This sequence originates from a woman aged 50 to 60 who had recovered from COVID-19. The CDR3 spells CASSSGTSGALEQFF. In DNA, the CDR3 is TGTGCCAGCTCGTCCGGGACTAGCGGGGCCCTTGAGCAGTTCTTC.